The entry below gives a single T cell receptor beta chain sequence along with its context. CDR1 SNHLY and CDR2 FYNNEI come from the germline V gene. Deletions cut 6 bases from V and 7 bases from J, with 16 bases between. CDR3 size: 14 residues. Profiled with immunoSEQ multiplex PCR; TCRdb holds only in-frame clones, not every one. The data hold 85,000 to 90,000 clones, with 90% to 95% observed a single time. This specimen belongs to a study of T cell changes during pregnancy in multiple sclerosis. This clonotype was obtained from a female donor in good health, enrolled as a control in a pregnancy study. Sequenced here: peripheral blood, sampled after pregnancy. The chain joins TRBV2 to TRBJ2-1; tentatively, D is TRBD1 (7 bases). Here the CDR3 reads CASSLNPGGNEQFF. Here the CDR3 DNA reads TGTGCCAGCAGCCTAAATCCAGGGGGGAATGAGCAGTTCTTC.